The clone carrying this T cell receptor beta chain was detected a few times. Its antigen is not known. The data were obtained in a study of response to subunit inactivated influenza vaccine. TCRdb fed the RT-PCR reads into MiXCR, producing one record per CDR3 protein. The table lists approximately 700,000 distinct CDR3 sequences, 14% of them singletons, with 6% to 7% in the top ten. General study findings and limits: Authors suggested each seasonal influenza vaccination recruits few new T cells.

The CDR3 covers 12 residues. Trimming took off 6 bases at V and 5 bases at J, with 11 bases between the two ends. The germline gives CDR1 MNHEY, CDR2 SVGAGI. The rearrangement links TRBV6-5 to TRBJ2-7; D ambiguous. This specimen consisted of PBMCs from blood, obtained roughly 2 weeks before vaccination. This TCR was recovered from a man aged 50-60 years who received an inactivated influenza vaccine. Written as DNA, the CDR3 is TGTGCCAGCAGCCAAGGACGGAACGAGCAGTACTTC. This gives the protein CASSQGRNEQYF.